The 24 T cell receptor beta chains below were found in one sample sequenced in a study of OX40 agonist ivuxolimab in advanced cancers. Method: immunoSEQ multiplex PCR; TCRdb's copy keeps in-frame clones and lacks some. This table holds thousands of clones, more than 70% found once. Material: CD4+ or CD8+ T cells sorted from blood, obtained in a trial of the OX40 agonist ivuxolimab. These receptors were collected from an adult with an advanced solid tumor such as melanoma, head and neck, liver or kidney cancer.

The chain uses TRBV5-4 and TRBJ2-7; weak D call: TRBD1 (6 bases). The CDR3 is made up of 14 amino acids. The germline V and J ends were trimmed by 2 bases and 7 bases, with 16 bases remaining between them. From germline, CDR1 is SGHNT and CDR2 YYREEE (reference sequence). CDR3 sequence: CASSFSPGAREQYF. Written as DNA, the CDR3 is TGTGCCAGCAGCTTTTCGCCAGGGGCGCGTGAGCAGTACTTC.

The rearrangement joins TRBV9 to TRBJ1-1; 8 bases are shared with TRBD1. Germline-derived CDR1 and CDR2 are SGDLS and YYNGEE. The junction had 4 bases not matched to a gene; V was cut back by 2 bases and J by 1 base. The CDR3 has 15 residues. The CDR3 DNA is TGTGCCAGCAGCGTGTTCCAGGGGGCGAACACTGAAGCTTTCTTT. Its protein is CASSVFQGANTEAFF.

Of note for this clone: A far larger clone is one base from this, pointing to a likely read error. The rearrangement uses TRBV11-1 and TRBJ1-1, with D unclear. This CDR3 comprises 13 residues. V was trimmed by 5 bases and J by 1 base, leaving 8 bases between them. CDR1 is SGHAT and CDR2 is FQDESV in the germline V gene (reference sequence). CDR3 sequence: CASSPQRNTEAFF. The CDR3 DNA reads as TGTGCCAGCAGCCCTCAGAGGAACACTGAAGCTTTCTTT.

This chain uses TRBV11-3 with TRBJ2-1, with 9 bases identical to TRBD2. CDR1 SGHNT and CDR2 YENEEA come from the germline V gene. The CDR3 totals 16 residues. V gave up 5 bases and J gave up 10 bases; unmatched junction bases: 15. This CDR3 reads CASSPSRLAGKGEQFF. As DNA, the CDR3 is TGTGCCAGCAGCCCATCCCGGCTAGCGGGGAAGGGGGAGCAGTTCTTC.

The V gene is TRBV9, the J gene TRBJ2-2, with D perhaps TRBD1 (5 bases). CDR1 is SGDLS and CDR2 is YYNGEE in the germline V gene. This CDR3 is 16 amino acids long. With 0 bases removed from V and 2 bases from J, the gap between germline ends came to 11 bases. The CDR3 nucleotides read TGTGCCAGCAGCGTAGAAAGGACAAAAAACACCGGGGAGCTGTTTTTT. Residues: CASSVERTKNTGELFF.

The V and J genes are TRBV9 and TRBJ2-7, with D maybe TRBD2 (6 bases). The length of the CDR3 is 15 residues. Trimming left V 4 bases short and J 4 bases short, with 18 bases between. Per the germline V gene, CDR1 is SGDLS and CDR2 is YYNGEE. The CDR3 sequence is CASSPRWGEAYEQYF. The CDR3, as DNA: TGTGCCAGCAGCCCCCGTTGGGGGGAGGCTTACGAGCAGTACTTC.

The V and J genes are TRBV6-1 and TRBJ2-1; D is unresolved. Trimming took off 0 bases at V and 14 bases at J, with 8 bases between the two ends. The CDR3 extends over 11 amino acids. Germline V gene lookup returns CDR1 MNHNS and CDR2 SASEGT. The CDR3 DNA follows: TGTGCCAGCAGTGAAGCGATGAGGAAGTTCTTC. Translated, it gives CASSEAMRKFF.

This chain connects TRBV6-5 to TRBJ1-1; 7 nucleotides align to TRBD1. The CDR3 consists of 13 residues. CDR1 is MNHEY, CDR2 SVGAGI, per germline. J was trimmed by 6 bases and V by 6 bases; bases with no gene match: 7. CDR3 in DNA: TGTGCCAGCAGCACAGGGGCTAGCCCTGAAGCTTTCTTT. It translates to CASSTGASPEAFF.

V and J are TRBV5-6 and TRBJ1-5; D remains ambiguous. The CDR3 totals 15 residues. CDR1 is SGHDT and CDR2 is YYEEEE in the germline V gene. V was clipped by 3 bases and J by 0 bases, with 10 bases between them. This CDR3 reads CASSSIQDSNQPQHF. In DNA form, the CDR3 reads TGTGCCAGCAGCTCGATCCAGGATAGCAATCAGCCCCAGCATTTT.

This clone was picked up one time. V and J are TRBV4-3 and TRBJ2-1; a weak D match, TRBD1 (5 bases). The CDR3 length is 15 residues. The germline gives CDR1 LGHNA, CDR2 YSLEER. V lost 0 bases, J lost 6 bases, and 12 bases lay in between. In DNA, the CDR3 is TGCGCCAGCAGCCAAGATGGGAACAGGCTCAATGAGCAGTTCTTC. It specifies CASSQDGNRLNEQFF.

The rearrangement joins TRBV14 to TRBJ2-3; D could derive from TRBD1 or TRBD2 (5 bases each). The CDR3 contains 13 residues. The germline CDR1 and CDR2 sequences are SGHDN and FVKESK. V dropped 6 bases and J dropped 7 bases, with 14 bases sitting between them. CDR3 nucleotides: TGTGCCAGCAGTCCAGGGAGTGGATATACGCAGTATTTT. The encoded protein is CASSPGSGYTQYF.

The chain employs TRBV25-1 and TRBJ1-1, with 9 bases identical to TRBD1. CDR1 and CDR2 (germline): MGHDK, SYGVNS. With 5 bases clipped from V and 1 base from J, the junction kept 11 bases outside the gene matches. The CDR3 loop spans 17 amino acids. The CDR3 sequence: CASSNSRDRERNTEAFF. CDR3 sequence (DNA): TGTGCCAGCAGTAATTCCCGGGACAGGGAAAGGAACACTGAAGCTTTCTTT.

The chain employs TRBV2 and TRBJ2-2; 10 nucleotides match TRBD2. The CDR3 length is 15 residues. Per germline, CDR1 SNHLY and CDR2 FYNNEI. V lost 4 bases to trimming and J lost 2 bases; unmatched junction nucleotides: 1. The CDR3 DNA sequence: TGTGCCAGCAGTGGGACTAGCGGAAACACCGGGGAGCTGTTTTTT. Translation: CASSGTSGNTGELFF.

The chain employs TRBV18 and TRBJ2-3; perhaps D is TRBD1 or TRBD2 (5 bases each). Per the germline V gene, CDR1 is KGHSH and CDR2 is LQKENI. Trimming removed 0 bases from V and 2 bases from J, with 12 bases in between. The CDR3 has 16 residues. Written as DNA, the CDR3 is TGTGCCAGCTCACCACCGGGTTACGGGGCCACAGATACGCAGTATTTT. Residues: CASSPPGYGATDTQYF.

V and J are TRBV19 and TRBJ2-2, with 10 bases identical to TRBD2. The junction had 4 bases not matched to a gene; V was cut back by 2 bases and J by 1 base. The CDR3 runs to 17 residues. Looked up from germline, CDR1 is LNHDA and CDR2 is SQIVND (reference sequence). The CDR3 here is CASSITSGALNTGELFF. The CDR3 DNA follows: TGTGCCAGTAGTATAACTAGCGGGGCTTTGAACACCGGGGAGCTGTTTTTT.

The CDR3 region is CASSLANGDEQYF. For the CDR3, the DNA is TGTGCCAGCAGCTTAGCCAACGGTGACGAGCAGTACTTC. The chain employs TRBV7-9 and TRBJ2-7; D is unclear. Trimming took off 0 bases at V and 5 bases at J, with 8 bases between the two ends. Germline assignment: CDR1 SEHNR and CDR2 FQNEAQ (reference sequence). This CDR3 comprises 13 residues.

This chain links TRBV2 with TRBJ2-1; unclear D gene. From germline, CDR1 is SNHLY and CDR2 FYNNEI. This CDR3 has 13 amino acids. V was pared by 4 bases and J by 5 bases, with 9 bases between. DNA of the CDR3: TGTGCCAGCAGTGGAGGTATGGACAATGAGCAGTTCTTC. This encodes CASSGGMDNEQFF.

The CDR3 loop reads CASSLVSGTYNSPLHF. The CDR3, as DNA: TGTGCCAGCAGCTTAGTTTCCGGGACCTATAATTCACCCCTCCACTTT. The gene calls are TRBV7-2 and TRBJ1-6; D is unresolved. V gave up 1 base and J gave up 2 bases, with 9 bases separating them. Germline lookup yields CDR1 SGHTA and CDR2 FQGNSA. The CDR3 is made up of 16 amino acids.

V usage is TRBV7-9 and J usage is TRBJ2-7; D is ambiguous. Looked up from germline, CDR1 is SEHNR and CDR2 is FQNEAQ (reference sequence). Trimming pared 2 bases from V and 2 bases from J, leaving 13 bases between. The CDR3 covers 15 residues. CDR3 nucleotides: TGTGCCAGCAGCTTATTAAGTGACTTTACCTACGAGCAGTACTTC. This codes for CASSLLSDFTYEQYF.

This clone is categorized as large. This same CDR3 is encoded by further DNA sequences in the sample. The J gene is TRBJ1-1, the V gene TRBV25-1; D possibly corresponds to TRBD1 (6 bases). V was shortened by 5 bases and J by 7 bases, with 8 bases between the two germline ends. The CDR3 is 11 residues long. The germline V gene encodes CDR1 MGHDK and CDR2 SYGVNS. This CDR3 reads CASSPGDEAFF. The CDR3 nucleotides are TGTGCCAGCAGTCCAGGGGATGAAGCTTTCTTT. Variable domain in full (rest from reference TRBV25-1 and TRBJ1-1): EADIYQTPRYLVIGTGKKITLECSQTMGHDKMYWYQQDPGMELHLIHYSYGVNSTEKGDLSSESTVSRIRTEHFPLTLESARPSHTSQYLCASSPGDEAFFGQGTRLTVV.

The chain combines TRBV6-4 with TRBJ2-2; TRBD2 might be the D (5 bases). Germline V lookup: CDR1 MRHNA, CDR2 SNTAGT. V dropped 4 bases and J dropped 1 base, with 13 bases sitting between them. The CDR3 length is 16 residues. CDR3 sequence: CASSAYPGVNTGELFF. CDR3 DNA sequence: TGTGCCAGCAGTGCCTACCCCGGGGTGAACACCGGGGAGCTGTTTTTT.

The rearrangement joins TRBV7-3 to TRBJ2-7, with D perhaps being TRBD1 or TRBD2 (6 bases each). This CDR3 is 13 amino acids long. Between the trimmed V and J ends, which lost 3 bases and 2 bases, there was a span of 8 bases. The germline CDR1 and CDR2 sequences are SGHTA and FQGTGA. This CDR3 is CASSFGGPYEQYF. The CDR3 coding sequence is TGTGCCAGCAGCTTCGGGGGCCCCTACGAGCAGTACTTC.

The chain recombines TRBV23-1 with TRBJ1-2; D is possibly TRBD1 (5 bases). TRBV23-1 is reported as an ORF; its role is uncertain. CDR3 size: 11 residues. The V and J ends lost 10 bases and 4 bases respectively, with 10 bases between them. The CDR3: CATRQLYGYTF. CDR3 coding DNA: TGCGCCACCCGACAGCTCTATGGCTACACCTTC.

V usage is TRBV7-9 and J usage is TRBJ2-7; D may match TRBD1 or TRBD2 (6 bases each). Germline V CDR1 and CDR2: SEHNR, FQNEAQ (reference sequence). Trimming removed 6 bases at V and 3 bases at J, with 24 bases between. This CDR3 comprises 17 residues. CDR3 nucleotides: TGTGCCAGCAGTACACAGGGAGCGGGCTATCGAATCTACGAGCAGTACTTC. This sequence encodes CASSTQGAGYRIYEQYF.